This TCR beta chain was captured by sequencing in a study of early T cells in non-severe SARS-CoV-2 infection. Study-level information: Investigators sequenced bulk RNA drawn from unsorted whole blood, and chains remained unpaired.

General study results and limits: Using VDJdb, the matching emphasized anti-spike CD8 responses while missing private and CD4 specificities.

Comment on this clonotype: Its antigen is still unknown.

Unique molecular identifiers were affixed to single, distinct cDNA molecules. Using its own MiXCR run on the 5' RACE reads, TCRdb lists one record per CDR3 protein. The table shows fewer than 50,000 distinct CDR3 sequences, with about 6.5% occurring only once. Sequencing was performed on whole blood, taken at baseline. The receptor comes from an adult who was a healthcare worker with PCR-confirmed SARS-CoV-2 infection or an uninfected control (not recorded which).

The CDR3 is CSVEVRRYETQYF. Written as DNA, the CDR3 is TGCAGCGTTGAAGTCAGACGGTATGAGACCCAGTACTTC. The chain combines TRBV29-1 with TRBJ2-5; D call uncertain. The V gene lost 1 base and the J gene lost 5 bases, with 11 bases spanning the gap. The germline CDR1 and CDR2 sequences are SQVTM and ANQGSEA. The CDR3 length is 13 residues.